The rows below give T cell receptor beta chains drawn from one sample of a study of T cell changes during pregnancy in multiple sclerosis. Repertoires were generated with immunoSEQ multiplex PCR, while TCRdb's copy carries only in-frame clones and drops some. The sample yields about 21,000 clones, 65% to 90% seen once. The material sequenced was CD4+ T cells from peripheral blood mononuclear cells, taken in the first trimester of pregnancy. Source of these receptors: a female donor in good health, enrolled as a control in a pregnancy study. The CDR3 runs from the conserved cysteine through the conserved F or W. D genes are given only for firm matches. Clone size is shown for a subset of rows, as once, few, many or a class of expanded clone.

CDR3 protein: CAWSLRSGLAGHYEQYF; CDR3 DNA: TGTGCCTGGAGTCTAAGGAGCGGACTAGCGGGACACTACGAGCAGTACTTC; J gene: TRBJ2-7; D gene: TRBD2; clone size: -; V gene: TRBV30
CDR3 protein: CASSLDSGADAQYF; CDR3 DNA: TGTGCCAGCAGCTTAGATAGCGGGGCGGATGCGCAGTATTTT; J gene: TRBJ2-3; D gene: TRBD2; clone size: -; V gene: TRBV7-2
CDR3 protein: CASSLFASIEQYF; CDR3 DNA: TGCGCCAGCAGCTTGTTCGCGTCAATCGAGCAGTACTTC; J gene: TRBJ2-7; D gene: -; clone size: few; V gene: TRBV5-1
CDR3 protein: CASSLASAGWTEAFF; CDR3 DNA: TGTGCCAGCAGCTTAGCGTCGGCAGGATGGACTGAAGCTTTCTTT; J gene: TRBJ1-1; D gene: -; clone size: -; V gene: TRBV7-6
CDR3 protein: CASSFSGGRGNQPQHF; CDR3 DNA: TGTGCCAGCAGCTTCTCAGGGGGCCGGGGCAATCAGCCCCAGCATTTT; J gene: TRBJ1-5; D gene: TRBD1; clone size: -; V gene: TRBV7-9
CDR3 protein: CASSMRLNTGELFF; CDR3 DNA: TGTGCCAGCAGCATGAGACTAAACACCGGGGAGCTGTTTTTT; J gene: TRBJ2-2; D gene: -; clone size: -; V gene: TRBV7-3
CDR3 protein: CASSLSQGFGTEAFF; CDR3 DNA: TGTGCCAGCAGCTTGTCACAGGGATTTGGCACTGAAGCTTTCTTT; J gene: TRBJ1-1; D gene: -; clone size: few; V gene: TRBV5-5
CDR3 protein: CASRPDTNYGYTF; CDR3 DNA: TGCGCCAGCAGACCCGACACAAACTATGGCTACACCTTC; J gene: TRBJ1-2; D gene: -; clone size: -; V gene: TRBV4-3
CDR3 protein: CASSLVIRGQYF; CDR3 DNA: TGTGCCAGCAGCCTGGTAATCAGGGGGCAGTACTTC; J gene: TRBJ2-7; D gene: -; clone size: -; V gene: TRBV12-1
CDR3 protein: CASSASDRGLFFNEKLFF; CDR3 DNA: TGTGCCAGCAGCGCCTCCGACAGGGGGCTTTTCTTTAATGAAAAACTGTTTTTT; J gene: TRBJ1-4; D gene: TRBD1; clone size: once; V gene: TRBV7-9
CDR3 protein: CSVGRGQMNTEAFF; CDR3 DNA: TGCAGCGTTGGGAGGGGACAGATGAACACTGAAGCTTTCTTT; J gene: TRBJ1-1; D gene: TRBD1; clone size: -; V gene: TRBV29-1
CDR3 protein: CASSTRQGTETQYF; CDR3 DNA: TGTGCCAGCAGCACCCGACAGGGGACGGAGACCCAGTACTTC; J gene: TRBJ2-5; D gene: TRBD1; clone size: once; V gene: TRBV13
CDR3 protein: CASSPDFLAGQYF; CDR3 DNA: TGTGCCAGCAGCCCGGACTTTTTAGCGGGGCAGTACTTC; J gene: TRBJ2-5; D gene: TRBD2; clone size: -; V gene: TRBV7-2
CDR3 protein: CASSLARSTDTQYF; CDR3 DNA: TGTGCCAGCAGCTTAGCGCGAAGCACAGATACGCAGTATTTT; J gene: TRBJ2-3; D gene: -; clone size: -; V gene: TRBV11-3
CDR3 protein: CASSPREAYNEQFF; CDR3 DNA: TGCGCCAGCAGCCCGAGGGAGGCCTACAATGAGCAGTTCTTC; J gene: TRBJ2-1; D gene: -; clone size: -; V gene: TRBV4-3
CDR3 protein: CAVLDRVRNEQYF; CDR3 DNA: TGTGCCGTACTGGACAGGGTGAGAAACGAGCAGTACTTC; J gene: TRBJ2-7; D gene: TRBD1; clone size: -; V gene: TRBV6-1